This TCR beta chain comes out of a study of CD8 T cells in Susac syndrome (dated by TCRdb to the late 2010s). At the level of the whole study: Repertoire sequencing was used to test whether CD8+ T cell activation and differentiation in Susac syndrome was antigen driven.

As to this clonotype: No antigen is known for it. No much larger clonotype is one base removed from it; base qualities were not supplied.

Peripheral blood CD8+ and CD4+ T cells from healthy donors, Susac syndrome patients and multiple sclerosis patients were profiled by high-throughput TCR beta sequencing. Treatment-naive patients with stable or active relapsing-remitting disease fulfilling revised McDonald criteria were used as multiple sclerosis controls. Bulk CD8+ and CD4+ T cells were purified by magnetic negative isolation, whereas CD8+ TEMRA cells were enriched by FACS. Blood was collected in EDTA tubes and processed within 24 hours, with PBMCs isolated through density gradient centrifugation. PBMCs intended for TCR sequencing were cryopreserved in liquid nitrogen and were subsequently thawed in a 37 degrees C water bath. A purity of at least 90% was achieved for sorted or isolated CD4+, CD8+ and CD8+ TEMRA cells. On the study overall, not on this receptor specifically: The study acknowledged that relatively few individuals were included in the TCR sequencing and HLA analysis.

The germline V gene (reference sequence) specifies LGHDT as CDR1 and YNNKEL as CDR2. Trimming at the junction amounts to 1 base on V and 8 bases on J, and the germline ends lie 15 bases apart. The CDR3 runs 16 amino acids, cysteine and phenylalanine included. Here the CDR3 DNA is all that survives: 48 bases in frame from base 1. RNA was extracted using the RNeasy kit, and roughly 0.45 to 1 microgram was reverse transcribed with random hexamers. The immunoSEQ multiplex PCR assay, covering 54 Vbeta and 13 Jbeta segments, was used to amplify TCR beta CDR3 regions. PCR amplification bias was corrected using a synthetic template baseline for primer optimization and computational correction. Regarding the original processing steps: Reads were annotated to V, D and J genes per IMGT and analyzed with immunoSEQ Analyzer, keeping only productive sequences. Clonality was calculated as one minus the Shannon entropy normalized by log2 of the number of productive unique sequences. For each patient and control, public and private clones were evaluated within the 100 most prevalent clones. A clone was defined as Susac-specific if it was absent from the healthy and MS cohorts, from 1052 published viral clones and from other ImmuneACCESS disease sequences. Clones were called with MiXCR by TCRdb after fastp trimmed the public reads at Q25, and only in-frame beta chains were retained. Rows are unified per CDR3 protein, each entry keeping the most common DNA and genes. The V and J calls come from TCRdb's annotation, not from the publication. Across this sample there are about 210,000 distinct CDR3 sequences, with around 93% seen only once. The ten most abundant clones make up around 0.08% of the sample.

The material sequenced was CD4+ T cells from PBMCs. The rearrangement joined TRBV3-1 to TRBJ1-6; possibly the D gene is TRBD1, per 6 matching bases. The sequence was collected from a human donor with multiple sclerosis. Read as DNA, the sequence is TGTGCCAGCAGCCAAGGCCCCGGGACAATCTATTCACCCCTCCACTTT. Protein translation: CASSQGPGTIYSPLHF.